This T cell receptor (beta chain) emerged from a study of CD8 T cells in ankylosing spondylitis. General study findings and limits: A motif of eight or nine highly homologous TCR beta variants was seen as apparently characteristic of ankylosing spondylitis blood. Reactive arthritis synovial fluid and blood previously showed some of these motif variants. Matched synovial fluid from ankylosing spondylitis patients was reported to be enriched for disease-linked clones. Researchers report that disease-linked clones proved CD8+ and relatively rare in peripheral blood.

TCRdb ran MiXCR on the 5' RACE reads and lists one entry per CDR3 protein. The data hold a few hundred thousand distinct CDR3 sequences, with around 11% observed a single time. Deletions cut 10 bases from V and 1 base from J, with 8 bases between. Germline CDR1 and CDR2: ENHRY and SYGVKD. The CDR3 extends over 11 amino acids. This clonotype was observed at least ten times. Its antigen is not known. The rearrangement uses TRBV10-3 and TRBJ2-7; no clear D. Specimen: blood, either unsorted or a sorted T cell fraction (not recorded which). This TCR was sampled from a male donor with ankylosing spondylitis or in good health (not recorded which). CDR3 residues: CATSPSYEQYF. The DNA of the CDR3 is TGTGCCACCTCACCTTCCTACGAGCAGTACTTC.